The source of this T cell receptor beta chain is a study of blood T cell repertoires in COVID-19. Overall study: T cells, B-cell-depleted T cells, or PBMCs supplied cDNA or gDNA.

Profiling relied on immunoSEQ multiplex PCR, and the TCRdb table lists in-frame clones only, not all of them. Among about 350,000 clones, approximately 84% were seen once, and the ten largest hold roughly 1%. Deletions cut 6 bases from V and 4 bases from J, with 3 bases between. The CDR3 extends over 11 amino acids. Germline-derived CDR1 and CDR2 are SGHNT and YENEEA. Participant ages covered roughly 18 to 89 years across 24 US areas. Participant-reported clinical history was the basis for cohort assignment. Cohort 3 recovered donors had two negative PCRs, clearance, or symptom resolution. The V gene is TRBV11-3, the J gene TRBJ2-2; D is undetermined. The TCR originated in a woman between 25 and 40 years old who had recovered from COVID-19. Sequencing was carried out using PBMCs or T cells enriched from blood (not recorded which). CDR3 protein: CASRSTGELFF. The CDR3 coding sequence is TGTGCCAGCAGGAGCACCGGGGAGCTGTTTTTT.